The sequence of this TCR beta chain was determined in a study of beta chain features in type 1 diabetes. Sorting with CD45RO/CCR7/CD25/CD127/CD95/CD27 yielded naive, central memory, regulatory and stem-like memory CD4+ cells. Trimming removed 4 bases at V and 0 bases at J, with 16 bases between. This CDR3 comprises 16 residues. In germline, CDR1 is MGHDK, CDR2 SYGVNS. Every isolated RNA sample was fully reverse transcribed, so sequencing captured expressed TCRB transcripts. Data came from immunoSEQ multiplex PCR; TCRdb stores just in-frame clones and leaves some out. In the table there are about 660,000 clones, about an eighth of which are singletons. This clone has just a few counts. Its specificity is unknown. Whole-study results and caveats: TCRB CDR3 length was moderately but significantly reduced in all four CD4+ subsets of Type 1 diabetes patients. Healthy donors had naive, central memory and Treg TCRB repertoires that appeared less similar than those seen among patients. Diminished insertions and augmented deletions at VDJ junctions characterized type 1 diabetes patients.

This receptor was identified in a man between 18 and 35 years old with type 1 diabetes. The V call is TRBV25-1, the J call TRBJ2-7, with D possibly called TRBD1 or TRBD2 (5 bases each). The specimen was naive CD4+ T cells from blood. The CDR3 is CASSVTTGTYSYEQYF. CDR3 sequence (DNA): TGTGCCAGCAGTGTCACCACCGGGACGTACTCCTACGAGCAGTACTTC.